Presented here are 22 T cell receptor beta chains from one specimen sequenced in a study of blood T cell repertoires in COVID-19. Method: immunoSEQ multiplex PCR; TCRdb's copy keeps in-frame clones and lacks some. The table lists 160,000 or so clones, approximately 81% of them singletons, with 15% to 20% in the top ten. Input material: PBMCs or T cells enriched from blood (not recorded which). The receptors come from a man aged 60-69 years who had recovered from COVID-19.

This rearrangement joins TRBV7-9 to TRBJ2-1; 8 nucleotides agree with TRBD2. The CDR3 is made up of 16 amino acids. Looked up from germline, CDR1 is SEHNR and CDR2 is FQNEAQ (reference sequence). Trimming took 6 bases from V and 5 from J; bases not matched to a gene: 12. CDR3 loop: CASRSSGGAIHNEQFF. DNA of the CDR3: TGTGCCAGCAGATCCTCGGGGGGGGCTATCCACAATGAGCAGTTCTTC.

The chain links TRBV3-1 (or the pseudogene TRBV3-2) to TRBJ1-6; D gene unclear. Germline V gene lookup returns CDR1 LGHDT and CDR2 YNNKEL (reference sequence). The CDR3 covers 13 residues. The V and J ends lost 0 bases and 6 bases respectively, with 3 bases between them. CDR3: CASSQDSNSPLHF. The CDR3 DNA sequence: TGTGCCAGCAGCCAAGACAGTAATTCACCCCTCCACTTT.

J is TRBJ1-2 and V is TRBV5-8; 11 bases align to TRBD1. CDR3 length equals 16 residues. The germline gives CDR1 SGHTS, CDR2 YDEGEE. Unmatched junction bases numbered 4, after V lost 2 bases and J lost 1 base. CDR3 amino acids: CASSLGQGANNYGYTF. The CDR3 DNA reads TGTGCCAGCAGCTTAGGACAGGGGGCGAATAACTATGGCTACACCTTC.

With respect to this clone: Other DNA sequences in the sample encode the same CDR3. This sequence joins TRBV5-1 and TRBJ1-3; D gene unclear. Germline V gives CDR1 SGHRS, CDR2 YFSETQ. The V end lost 0 bases, the J end lost 3 bases, and 4 bases lay between the germline ends. This CDR3 has 13 amino acids. CDR3 nucleotides: TGCGCCAGCAGCTTGGATATTGGAAACACCATATATTTT. It is translated as CASSLDIGNTIYF.

The chain recombines TRBV30 with TRBJ1-5; TRBD1 might be the D (6 bases). Trimming took 1 base from V and 3 from J, leaving 10 bases between them. The CDR3 covers 14 residues. CDR1 is GTSNPN and CDR2 is SVGIG in the germline V gene (reference sequence). CDR3 region: CAWSGDTDNQPQHF. The CDR3 bases are TGTGCCTGGAGTGGGGACACTGACAATCAGCCCCAGCATTTT.

This sequence joins TRBV7-9 and TRBJ2-7; 7 positions match TRBD1. The V gene end was trimmed by 1 base and the J gene end by 12 bases; junction bases not matched to a gene: 12. Germline assignment: CDR1 SEHNR and CDR2 FQNEAQ (reference sequence). This CDR3 comprises 14 residues. The CDR3 nucleotides are TGTGCCAGCAGCTTAGAGAGGACAGGCCAATTAAGGTACTTC. The encoded protein is CASSLERTGQLRYF.

As regards this clone: The sample contains more than one DNA sequence encoding this CDR3. The chain is built from TRBV12-3 or TRBV12-4 and TRBJ1-1; D is unclear. The CDR3 totals 13 residues. V was clipped by 3 bases and J by 1 base, with 6 bases between them. In nucleotides, the CDR3 is TGTGCCAGCAGTTTTACACAGAACACTGAAGCTTTCTTT. Its translation: CASSFTQNTEAFF.

This chain joins TRBV12-3 or TRBV12-4 and TRBJ1-4, with D unclear. Trimming left V 7 bases short and J 4 bases short, with 10 bases between. The CDR3 runs to 13 residues. The CDR3, as DNA: TGTGCCAGCAAAGGGAGCGGTAATGAAAAACTGTTTTTT. This encodes CASKGSGNEKLFF.

As DNA, the CDR3 is TGTGCCAGCAGGCGTTGGACAGACACTGAAGCTTTCTTT. Protein: CASRRWTDTEAFF. V and J are TRBV2 and TRBJ1-1; a weak D match, TRBD1 (6 bases). Germline CDR1 reads SNHLY; CDR2 reads FYNNEI. Trimming shortened V by 6 bases and J by 3 bases, and 11 bases separated the two germline ends. There are 13 residues in the CDR3.

The rearrangement joins TRBV4-1 to TRBJ1-4; 9 nucleotides line up with TRBD1. CDR1 and CDR2 (germline): MGHRA, YSYEKL. The length of the CDR3 is 13 residues. V shed 3 bases, J shed 9 bases, and the junction held 2 bases outside the gene matches. This CDR3 is CASSHGQGQKLFF. The CDR3 nucleotides are TGCGCCAGCAGCCATGGACAGGGGCAAAAACTGTTTTTT.

The chain joins TRBV19 to TRBJ1-2; D perhaps matches TRBD1 (6 bases). Germline V CDR1 and CDR2: LNHDA, SQIVND (reference sequence). Trimming stripped 7 bases from V and 4 bases from J, with 16 bases between. The CDR3 runs 14 residues. The CDR3 reads CASKTQGSSYGYTF. CDR3 DNA: TGTGCCAGTAAGACCCAGGGGTCTAGCTATGGCTACACCTTC.

The chain employs TRBV27 and TRBJ2-7, with 10 bases lining up with TRBD1. Germline lookup yields CDR1 MNHEY and CDR2 SMNVEV (reference sequence). The CDR3 loop spans 15 amino acids. V lost 6 bases, J lost 5 bases, and 10 bases stayed unmatched. The CDR3 is CASSGQGEGEDEQYF. The CDR3 DNA reads as TGTGCCAGCAGCGGACAGGGGGAGGGGGAGGACGAGCAGTACTTC.

The V gene is TRBV28, the J gene TRBJ2-7; D perhaps matches TRBD1 (6 bases). CDR1 is MDHEN, CDR2 SYDVKM, per germline. The CDR3 sequence is 16 residues long. Trimming removed 4 bases at V and 4 bases at J, with 20 bases between. The DNA for the CDR3 is TGTGCCAGCAGTTCCCCATTTGAGCAGGGGAGATACGAGCAGTACTTC. It translates to CASSSPFEQGRYEQYF.

The chain employs TRBV5-4 and TRBJ1-2; 7 bases are shared with TRBD1. The CDR3 covers 15 residues. Germline assignment: CDR1 SGHNT and CDR2 YYREEE (reference sequence). V lost 4 bases to trimming and J lost 0 bases; unmatched junction nucleotides: 6. The CDR3 nucleotides read TGTGCCAGCAGCGTTGCCGGGACAGCTAACTATGGCTACACCTTC. Translated: CASSVAGTANYGYTF. The full variable domain, completed using reference TRBV5-4 and TRBJ1-2, is ETGVTQSPTHLIKTRGQQVTLRCSSQSGHNTVSWYQQALGQGPQFIFQYYREEENGRGNFPPRFSGLQFPNYSSELNVNALELDDSALYLCASSVAGTANYGYTFGSGTRLTVV.

This chain links TRBV30 with TRBJ1-6, with a weak D call TRBD1 (5 bases). The V end was cut by 0 bases, the J end by 7 bases, with 10 bases between. The CDR3 length is 14 residues. The germline CDR1 and CDR2 sequences are GTSNPN and SVGIG (reference sequence). CDR3 nucleotide sequence: TGTGCCTGGAGTGTTGGGGCAGAAAATTCACCCCTCCACTTT. This translates into CAWSVGAENSPLHF.

This chain connects TRBV3-1 (or the pseudogene TRBV3-2) to TRBJ2-2, with D tentatively TRBD2 (6 bases). Trimming stripped 0 bases from V and 8 bases from J, with 25 bases between. Germline lookup yields CDR1 LGHDT and CDR2 YNNKEL (reference sequence). CDR3 length equals 19 residues. CDR3 in DNA: TGTGCCAGCAGCCAAGATACGCTCGCCGGGACTCCGGGCGGTGGGGAGCTGTTTTTT. Translated: CASSQDTLAGTPGGGELFF.

As DNA, the CDR3 is TGTGCCAGCAGTTTTTCGGAGGGATACACCGGGGAGCTGTTTTTT. Residues: CASSFSEGYTGELFF. This chain joins TRBV27 and TRBJ2-2; D perhaps matches TRBD2 (6 bases). CDR1 MNHEY and CDR2 SMNVEV come from the germline V gene (reference sequence). CDR3 length equals 15 residues. The V end was cut by 3 bases, the J end by 3 bases, with 11 bases between.

The chain employs TRBV5-1 and TRBJ2-2; 13 bases are a match to TRBD2. The V gene's germline CDR1 is SGHRS and CDR2 YFSETQ. There are 16 residues in the CDR3. V lost 4 bases and J lost 5; bases outside the gene matches: 5. The chain's CDR3 is CASSTGLAGETGELFF. The DNA for the CDR3 is TGCGCCAGCAGCACCGGACTAGCGGGGGAAACCGGGGAGCTGTTTTTT.

This sequence joins TRBV5-1 and TRBJ2-7; TRBD2 agrees at 10 bases. In germline, CDR1 is SGHRS, CDR2 YFSETQ. V gave up 1 base and J gave up 4 bases; unmatched junction bases: 5. The CDR3 runs 15 residues. CDR3 DNA sequence: TGCGCCAGCAGCTTGACGGCTAGCGGGAGTTACGAGCAGTACTTC. Its protein is CASSLTASGSYEQYF.

The chain recombines TRBV28 with TRBJ2-1; 8 nucleotides agree with TRBD2. This CDR3 has 16 residues. Germline V gives CDR1 MDHEN, CDR2 SYDVKM. Trimming at V came to 7 bases and at J to 7 bases, leaving 15 bases not matched to a gene. The CDR3 region is CASTAGGYSLVNEQFF. The CDR3 nucleotides read TGTGCCAGCACGGCGGGAGGATACTCCCTAGTTAATGAGCAGTTCTTC.

This sequence joins TRBV28 and TRBJ1-4, with TRBD1 identical over 7 bases. Germline CDR1 is MDHEN and CDR2 is SYDVKM. After removal of 5 bases from V and 8 bases from J, the junction contained 11 bases not matched to a gene. The length of the CDR3 is 15 residues. The DNA for the CDR3 is TGTGCCAGCAGTAAGACAGGGTACGGTGTGGAAAAACTGTTTTTT. Translated, it gives CASSKTGYGVEKLFF.

The rearrangement uses TRBV12-3 or TRBV12-4 and TRBJ1-1, with 7 nucleotides matching TRBD1. With 7 bases clipped from V and 2 bases from J, the junction kept 4 bases outside the gene matches. This CDR3 is 13 amino acids long. The CDR3 loop reads CASTRDRNTEAFF. The DNA for the CDR3 is TGTGCCAGCACTCGGGACAGAAACACTGAAGCTTTCTTT.